What follows is one T cell receptor (beta chain) and its context. Its antigen is unknown. The data originate from a study of somatic mutations in cytotoxic T cells in rheumatoid arthritis. Study outcomes and limitations: Antigen targets of the expanded CD8+ clones remained unidentified. Healthy controls did not share the age-linked increase in CD8+ clonality seen in rheumatoid arthritis patients. Levels of CD8+ T-cell clonality in rheumatoid arthritis patients were statistically indistinguishable from those seen in age-matched healthy controls, with no significant difference.

Trimming took 4 bases from V and 4 from J; bases not matched to a gene: 13. CDR1 SGHNT and CDR2 YYREEE come from the germline V gene (reference sequence). This CDR3 has 19 amino acids. TCRdb's copy holds only in-frame clones and misses some; the assay was immunoSEQ multiplex PCR. The table includes 13,000 to 15,000 clones, 72% detected once. This chain joins TRBV5-4 and TRBJ2-2; the match to TRBD2 covers 13 bases. The source of this sequence is an adult with rheumatoid arthritis. Source material: CD8+ T cells sorted from blood. The CDR3 sequence: CASSPIRQTSGGSTGELFF. CDR3 sequence (DNA): TGTGCCAGCAGCCCGATTCGCCAGACTAGCGGGGGGAGCACCGGGGAGCTGTTTTTT. Combining the CDR3 with reference TRBV5-4 and TRBJ2-2 gives the whole variable domain ETGVTQSPTHLIKTRGQQVTLRCSSQSGHNTVSWYQQALGQGPQFIFQYYREEENGRGNFPPRFSGLQFPNYSSELNVNALELDDSALYLCASSPIRQTSGGSTGELFFGEGSRLTVL.